The 28 T cell receptor beta chains below all came from one sample that was sequenced in a study of T cell repertoires in cytomegalovirus infection. One entry per CDR3 protein, called by TCRdb with MiXCR from the reads. The table lists some 800,000 distinct CDR3 sequences, 30% to 35% of them singletons. These receptors are not linked to any known antigen. Sequencing used cultured CD8+ T cells from PBMCs, obtained from culture after CMV antigen stimulation. The receptors here all came from a human donor in good health (CMV status not recorded). Some clones in this sample may be carry-over from other donors' samples.

This clonotype was picked up many times. This chain connects TRBV6-5 to TRBJ2-7; no reliable D call. The V end was cut by 6 bases, the J end by 3 bases, with 6 bases between. The length of the CDR3 is 11 residues. Looked up from germline, CDR1 is MNHEY and CDR2 is SVGAGI. The CDR3 loop is CASSDGYEQYF. CDR3 nucleotide sequence: TGTGCCAGCAGCGACGGCTACGAGCAGTACTTC.

The rearrangement uses TRBV6-6 and TRBJ2-1, with 7 bases aligning to TRBD1. This CDR3 has 14 amino acids. The V gene's germline CDR1 is MNHNY and CDR2 SVGAGI (reference sequence). With V trimmed by 6 bases and J by 5 bases, 7 bases remained unmatched. The DNA for the CDR3 is TGTGCCAGCAGGTTGGGACAGACTAACAATGAGCAGTTCTTC. Its protein is CASRLGQTNNEQFF.

This chain uses TRBV27 with TRBJ1-2; the D is unclear. Deletions cut 8 bases from V and 4 bases from J, with 8 bases between. The CDR3 length is 11 residues. Germline assignment: CDR1 MNHEY and CDR2 SMNVEV (reference sequence). CDR3 sequence: CASGDIYGYTF. The CDR3 region has the DNA TGTGCCAGCGGCGACATCTATGGCTACACCTTC.

This clonotype was seen more than once but under ten times. The chain uses TRBV12-3 or TRBV12-4 and TRBJ1-1; tentatively, D is TRBD1 (6 bases). There are 12 residues in the CDR3. V shed 5 bases and J shed 8 bases, with 12 bases lying between them. Here the CDR3 DNA reads TGTGCCAGCAGTCTTGGACAGATCGAAGCTTTCTTT. This gives the protein CASSLGQIEAFF.

This clonotype was picked up a small number of times. The rearrangement joins TRBV4-2 to TRBJ1-1; a possible D gene is TRBD1 (5 bases). Germline V CDR1 and CDR2: LGHNA, YNFKEQ. V lost 1 base and J lost 5, with 11 bases in between. The length of the CDR3 is 14 residues. The CDR3: CASSQVTEGTEAFF. For the CDR3, the DNA is TGTGCCAGCAGCCAAGTGACAGAAGGGACTGAAGCTTTCTTT.

In this sample, this clonotype turned up a few times. The J gene is TRBJ1-1, the V gene TRBV5-4, with unresolved D. Trimming cost V 9 bases and J 7 bases, with 19 bases left between them. The germline gives CDR1 SGHNT, CDR2 YYREEE (reference sequence). This CDR3 spans 13 amino acids. DNA of the CDR3: TGTGCCACCACCCCTTACAGAACGAGTGAAGCTTTCTTT. It codes for CATTPYRTSEAFF.

The chain employs TRBV9 and TRBJ2-3; TRBD2 might be the D (7 bases). Deletions cut 5 bases from V and 6 bases from J, with 22 bases between. This CDR3 contains 16 residues. CDR1 is SGDLS and CDR2 is YYNGEE in the germline V gene. DNA of the CDR3: TGTGCCAGCAGTCTTGGAGGGGGGGGCCGAGGGGATACGCAGTATTTT. Translating gives CASSLGGGGRGDTQYF.

V usage is TRBV3-1 and J usage is TRBJ2-3, with TRBD2 as a possible D gene (5 bases). Germline-derived CDR1 and CDR2 are LGHDT and YNNKEL (reference sequence). The CDR3 sequence is 15 residues long. V was pared by 5 bases and J by 1 base, with 13 bases between. CDR3 sequence (DNA): TGTGCCAGCAGCGACACCCACGGGGGCACAGATACGCAGTATTTT. This gives the protein CASSDTHGGTDTQYF.

This clonotype was detected ten times or more. The CDR3 DNA sequence: TGTGCCAGCAGTTTATTGGGGGGCGCCTACAATGAGCAGTTCTTC. Translating it yields CASSLLGGAYNEQFF. The chain employs TRBV12-3 or TRBV12-4 and TRBJ2-1; D possibly uses TRBD1 or TRBD2 (6 bases each). The V end lost 2 bases, the J end lost 2 bases, and 10 bases lay between the germline ends. CDR3 size: 15 residues.

The chain joins TRBV7-9 to TRBJ1-2; D perhaps matches TRBD1 (6 bases). Germline CDR1 is SEHNR and CDR2 is FQNEAQ (reference sequence). Trimming stripped 3 bases from V and 3 bases from J, with 20 bases between. The CDR3 extends over 17 amino acids. The CDR3 is CASSFRDKGSPYYGYTF. CDR3 sequence (DNA): TGTGCCAGCAGCTTTAGGGACAAAGGAAGCCCTTACTATGGCTACACCTTC.

This clonotype was observed a few times. The V and J genes are TRBV10-3 and TRBJ2-1; D ambiguous. The CDR3 is made up of 14 amino acids. Between the trimmed V and J ends, which lost 7 bases and 0 bases, there was a span of 10 bases. Germline V gene data show CDR1 as ENHRY and CDR2 as SYGVKD. CDR3 region: CAIKMASSYNEQFF. The CDR3 region has the DNA TGTGCCATCAAGATGGCTAGCTCCTACAATGAGCAGTTCTTC.

The chain carries TRBV7-1 and TRBJ2-3, with TRBD1 identical over 8 bases. TRBV7-1 counts as an open reading frame of uncertain function. CDR3 size: 16 residues. Trimming removed 5 bases from V and 3 bases from J; junction bases left unmatched: 10. In DNA, the CDR3 is TGTGCCAGCAGCGGGGGGAGGACAGGGCCGACAGATACGCAGTATTTT. Amino acids: CASSGGRTGPTDTQYF.

The V gene is TRBV2, the J gene TRBJ2-5; 11 bases line up with TRBD2. CDR3 length equals 15 residues. J was trimmed by 4 bases and V by 10 bases; bases with no gene match: 11. Per the germline V gene, CDR1 is SNHLY and CDR2 is FYNNEI. CDR3 sequence (DNA): TGTGCCACACTCCTAGCGGGGGGTTCGCGAGAGACCCAGTACTTC. As protein: CATLLAGGSRETQYF.

In this sample, this clonotype turned up a few times. The CDR3 nucleotides are TGTGCCAGCAGTTTAGGGGCCCCCTCCGGGACAGGGGGCAGATACGAGCAGTACTTC. Protein: CASSLGAPSGTGGRYEQYF. V gene TRBV27 combines with J gene TRBJ2-7; 12 nucleotides line up with TRBD1. The length of the CDR3 is 19 residues. Trimming at V came to 2 bases and at J to 4 bases, leaving 15 bases not matched to a gene. Per the germline V gene, CDR1 is MNHEY and CDR2 is SMNVEV (reference sequence).

The chain joins TRBV9 to TRBJ1-3; possible D gene TRBD1, 6 bases. CDR1 is SGDLS and CDR2 is YYNGEE in the germline V gene. This CDR3 is built from 20 residues. V was cut by 0 bases and J by 0 bases, with 22 bases left in between. Here the CDR3 reads CASSVAEVGGTEFSGNTIYF. In DNA form, the CDR3 reads TGTGCCAGCAGCGTAGCTGAGGTGGGGGGCACGGAATTCTCTGGAAACACCATATATTTT.

In its sample, this clonotype was seen many times. V usage is TRBV7-2 and J usage is TRBJ2-1; the match to TRBD2 covers 9 bases. Losses at the gene ends were 5 bases for V and 3 bases for J; bases not matched to a gene: 11. Germline CDR1 SGHTA, CDR2 FQGNSA. The CDR3 has 17 residues. Here the CDR3 reads CASSPRLADIVYNEQFF. CDR3 DNA: TGTGCCAGCAGCCCCCGACTAGCGGATATAGTCTACAATGAGCAGTTCTTC.

The chain links TRBV12-3 or TRBV12-4 to TRBJ1-1, with 9 nucleotides matching TRBD1. The CDR3 length is 16 residues. J lost 0 bases, V lost 5 bases, and 7 bases had no gene match. The CDR3 coding sequence is TGTGCCAGCAGTATACCGGGACAGGGTTTGAACACTGAAGCTTTCTTT. It specifies CASSIPGQGLNTEAFF.

This clonotype appeared a few times. Here the CDR3 DNA reads TGTGCCAGTAGGGCACGGTTCGACAGCTCCTACAATGAGCAGTTCTTC. Its translation: CASRARFDSSYNEQFF. This chain connects TRBV6-1 to TRBJ2-1; tentatively, D is TRBD1 (5 bases). V was cut by 9 bases and J by 0 bases, with 18 bases left in between. The CDR3 totals 16 residues. Looked up from germline, CDR1 is MNHNS and CDR2 is SASEGT.

This clonotype was observed many times. The chain joins TRBV6-6 to TRBJ2-3, with 7 bases that match TRBD2. CDR1 and CDR2 from the germline V gene are MNHNY and SVGAGI (reference sequence). The CDR3 is 17 amino acids. Trimming removed 6 bases from V and 0 bases from J; junction bases left unmatched: 12. The CDR3 spells CASRSSWASGSTDTQYF. For the CDR3, the DNA is TGTGCCAGCAGATCGTCCTGGGCTAGCGGTAGCACAGATACGCAGTATTTT.

This clonotype has a handful of counts. The chain carries TRBV27 and TRBJ2-7; TRBD2 matches 11 bases. The germline V gene has CDR1 MNHEY and CDR2 SMNVEV (reference sequence). V lost 7 bases to trimming and J lost 7 bases; unmatched junction nucleotides: 12. The CDR3 totals 15 residues. The CDR3 region has the DNA TGTGCCAGCAAACTAATAGCGGGGGGGCCGGGAGAGCAGTACGTC. Amino acid sequence: CASKLIAGGPGEQYV.

Worth noting for this clonotype: A junction end diverges from the germline sequence, so it may reflect a read error. The rearrangement uses TRBV20-1 and TRBJ1-1; perhaps TRBD1 as D (5 bases). The CDR3 runs 15 residues. The V gene's germline CDR1 is DFQATT and CDR2 SNEGSKA (reference sequence). The CDR3 sequence: CSARVRGGINTEAYF. Written as DNA, the CDR3 is TGCAGTGCTAGAGTCCGTGGGGGGATAAACACTGAAGCTTACTTT.

The table lists this clonotype with a few counts. The chain links TRBV5-6 to TRBJ1-2, with unresolved D. The V and J ends lost 4 bases and 0 bases respectively, with 13 bases between them. The CDR3 extends over 15 amino acids. Germline values: CDR1 SGHDT, CDR2 YYEEEE. The CDR3: CASSTRASANYGYTF. As DNA, the CDR3 is TGTGCCAGCAGCACACGGGCCTCGGCTAACTATGGCTACACCTTC.

The rearrangement uses TRBV7-8 and TRBJ1-6, with D tentatively TRBD1 (6 bases). V was trimmed by 2 bases and J by 4 bases, leaving 9 bases between them. Germline-derived CDR1 and CDR2 are SGHVS and FQNEAQ. This CDR3 is built from 15 residues. The CDR3 DNA sequence: TGTGCCAGCAGCTTACGGACAGCTTATAATTCACCCCTCCACTTT. It specifies CASSLRTAYNSPLHF.

This clonotype was seen only a few times. The chain combines TRBV6-2 or TRBV6-3 with TRBJ2-7, with TRBD2 as a possible D gene (6 bases). CDR3 size: 14 residues. The germline CDR1 and CDR2 sequences are MNHEY and SVGEGT. Trimming stripped 8 bases from V and 1 base from J, with 15 bases between. The CDR3 loop reads CASDGPGLSYEQYF. The CDR3 nucleotides are TGTGCCAGCGATGGACCGGGACTTTCCTACGAGCAGTACTTC.

The table lists this clonotype with many counts. Germline and junction disagree at one end, which may indicate a read error. The rearrangement links TRBV7-7 to TRBJ2-3; D is perhaps TRBD1 (6 bases). The CDR3 sequence is 13 residues long. CDR1 is SSHAT and CDR2 is FNYEAQ in the germline V gene (reference sequence). CDR3 nucleotide sequence: TGTGCTAGCAGCTTACAGGGATCAGATACGCAGTATTTT. This encodes CASSLQGSDTQYF.

The chain carries TRBV7-9 and TRBJ2-3, with 10 positions matching TRBD2. V gave up 4 bases and J gave up 6 bases; unmatched junction bases: 7. Germline V gives CDR1 SEHNR, CDR2 FQNEAQ (reference sequence). This CDR3 has 15 amino acids. CDR3 in amino acids: CASSSERGGEDTQYF. In DNA, the CDR3 is TGTGCCAGCAGCTCAGAGCGGGGGGGCGAGGATACGCAGTATTTT.

This clonotype was seen ten or more times. The chain carries TRBV7-2 and TRBJ2-4; tentative D call: TRBD1 (6 bases). Germline V gene lookup returns CDR1 SGHTA and CDR2 FQGNSA. V lost 1 base and J lost 15, with 19 bases in between. The CDR3 contains 14 residues. The CDR3 region is CASSLGVQGWVWYF. CDR3 bases: TGTGCCAGCAGCTTAGGTGTTCAGGGGTGGGTTTGGTACTTC.

The rearrangement uses TRBV29-1 and TRBJ1-1; 9 bases align to TRBD1. Germline V CDR1 and CDR2: SQVTM, ANQGSEA. The V segment lost 6 bases and the J segment 0 bases; nucleotides outside the gene matches: 8. The CDR3 has 15 residues. The CDR3 loop is CSVVPRDRVNTEAFF. The DNA for the CDR3 is TGCAGCGTCGTTCCCCGGGACAGGGTGAACACTGAAGCTTTCTTT.